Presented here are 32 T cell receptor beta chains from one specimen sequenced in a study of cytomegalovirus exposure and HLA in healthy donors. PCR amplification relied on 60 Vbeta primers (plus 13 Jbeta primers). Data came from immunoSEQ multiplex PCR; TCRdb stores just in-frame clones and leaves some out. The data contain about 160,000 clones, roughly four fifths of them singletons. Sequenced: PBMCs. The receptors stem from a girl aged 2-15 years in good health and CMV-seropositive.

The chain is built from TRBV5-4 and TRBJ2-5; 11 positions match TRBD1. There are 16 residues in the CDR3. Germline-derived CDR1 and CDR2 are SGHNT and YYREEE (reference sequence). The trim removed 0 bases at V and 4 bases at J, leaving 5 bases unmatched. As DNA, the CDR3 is TGTGCCAGCAGCTTGGGACGGACAGGGGGCGGAGAGACCCAGTACTTC. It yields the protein CASSLGRTGGGETQYF.

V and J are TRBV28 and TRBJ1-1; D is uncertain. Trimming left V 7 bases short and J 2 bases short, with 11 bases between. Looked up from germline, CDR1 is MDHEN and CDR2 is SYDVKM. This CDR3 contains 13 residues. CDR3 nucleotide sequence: TGTGCCAGCATCTGGGGAGGTAACACTGAAGCTTTCTTT. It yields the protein CASIWGGNTEAFF.

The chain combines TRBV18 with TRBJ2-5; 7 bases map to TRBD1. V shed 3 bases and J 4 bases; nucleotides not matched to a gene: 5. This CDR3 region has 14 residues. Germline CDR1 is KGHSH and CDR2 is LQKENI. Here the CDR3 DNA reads TGTGCCAGCTCACCGACAGGGTTGGGAGAGACCCAGTACTTC. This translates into CASSPTGLGETQYF. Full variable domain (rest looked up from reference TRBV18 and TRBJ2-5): NAGVMQNPRHLVRRRGQEARLRCSPMKGHSHVYWYRQLPEEGLKFMVYLQKENIIDESGMPKERFSAEFPKEGPSILRIQQVVRGDSAAYFCASSPTGLGETQYFGPGTRLLVL.

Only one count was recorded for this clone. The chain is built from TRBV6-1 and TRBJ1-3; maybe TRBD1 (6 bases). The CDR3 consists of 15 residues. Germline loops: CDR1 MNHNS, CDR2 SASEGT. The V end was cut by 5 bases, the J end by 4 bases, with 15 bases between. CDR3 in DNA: TGTGCCAGCAGTCCGCGGACAGTAGCCGGAAACACCATATATTTT. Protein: CASSPRTVAGNTIYF.

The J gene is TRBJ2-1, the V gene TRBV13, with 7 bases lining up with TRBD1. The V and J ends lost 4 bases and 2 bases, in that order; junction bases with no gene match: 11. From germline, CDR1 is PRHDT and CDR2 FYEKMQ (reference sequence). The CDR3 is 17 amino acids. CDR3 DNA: TGTGCCAGCAGCTCCATTCGTAACAGGGGTCCCTACAATGAGCAGTTCTTC. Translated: CASSSIRNRGPYNEQFF.

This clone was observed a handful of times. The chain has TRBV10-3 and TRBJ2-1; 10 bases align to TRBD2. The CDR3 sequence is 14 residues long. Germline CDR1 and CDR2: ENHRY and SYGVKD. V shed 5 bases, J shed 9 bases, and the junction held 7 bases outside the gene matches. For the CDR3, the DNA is TGTGCCATCAGTCTAGCGGGAGTGGTGGGTGAGCAGTTCTTC. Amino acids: CAISLAGVVGEQFF.

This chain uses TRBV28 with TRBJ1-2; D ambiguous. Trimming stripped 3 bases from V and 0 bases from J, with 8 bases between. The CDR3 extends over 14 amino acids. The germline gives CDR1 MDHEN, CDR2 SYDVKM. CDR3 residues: CASSLRGTNYGYTF. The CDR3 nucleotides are TGTGCCAGCAGTTTGCGGGGTACTAACTATGGCTACACCTTC.

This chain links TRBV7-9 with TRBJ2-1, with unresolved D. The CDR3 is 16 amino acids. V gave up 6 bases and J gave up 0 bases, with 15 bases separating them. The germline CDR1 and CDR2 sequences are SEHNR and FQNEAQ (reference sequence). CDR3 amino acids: CASSHPTESSYNEQFF. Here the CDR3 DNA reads TGTGCCAGCAGTCACCCCACCGAGAGCTCCTACAATGAGCAGTTCTTC.

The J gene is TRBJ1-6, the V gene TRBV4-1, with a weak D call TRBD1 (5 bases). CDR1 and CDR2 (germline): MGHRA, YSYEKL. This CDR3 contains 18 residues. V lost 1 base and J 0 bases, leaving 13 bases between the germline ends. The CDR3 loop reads CASSQAGRGGSYNSPLHF. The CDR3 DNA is TGCGCCAGCAGCCAAGCGGGTCGCGGGGGCTCCTATAATTCACCCCTCCACTTT.

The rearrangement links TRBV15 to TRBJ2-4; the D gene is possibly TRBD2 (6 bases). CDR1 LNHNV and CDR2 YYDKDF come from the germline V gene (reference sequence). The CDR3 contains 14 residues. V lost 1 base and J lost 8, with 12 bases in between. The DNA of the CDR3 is TGTGCCACCAGCAGAGCGGTACGGAGGGACATTCAGTACTTC. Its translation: CATSRAVRRDIQYF.

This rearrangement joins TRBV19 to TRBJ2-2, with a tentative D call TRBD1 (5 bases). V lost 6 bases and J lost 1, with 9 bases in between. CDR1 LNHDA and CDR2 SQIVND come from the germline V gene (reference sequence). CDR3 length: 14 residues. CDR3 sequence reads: CASRLDRNTGELFF. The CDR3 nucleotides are TGTGCCAGTAGGTTAGACAGGAACACCGGGGAGCTGTTTTTT. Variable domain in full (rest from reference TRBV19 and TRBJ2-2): DGGITQSPKYLFRKEGQNVTLSCEQNLNHDAMYWYRQDPGQGLRLIYYSQIVNDFQKGDIAEGYSVSREKKESFPLTVTSAQKNPTAFYLCASRLDRNTGELFFGEGSRLTVL.

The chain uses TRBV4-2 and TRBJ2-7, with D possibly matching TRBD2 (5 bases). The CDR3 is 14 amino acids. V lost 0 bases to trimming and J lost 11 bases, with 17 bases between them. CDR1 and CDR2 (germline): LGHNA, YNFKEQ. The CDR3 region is CASSQDPQFGRKYF. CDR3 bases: TGTGCCAGCAGCCAAGACCCCCAGTTTGGGAGAAAGTACTTC.

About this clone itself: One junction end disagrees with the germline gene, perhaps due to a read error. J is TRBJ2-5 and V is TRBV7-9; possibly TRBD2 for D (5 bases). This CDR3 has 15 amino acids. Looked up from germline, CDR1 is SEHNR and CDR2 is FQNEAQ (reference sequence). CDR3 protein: CSSSLNALGFGTQYF. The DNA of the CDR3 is TGTTCCAGCAGCTTAAACGCACTAGGGTTTGGGACCCAGTACTTC.

CDR3: CSASRQANNEQFF. In DNA form, the CDR3 reads TGCAGCGCCTCCCGACAGGCGAACAATGAGCAGTTCTTC. The chain recombines TRBV29-1 with TRBJ2-1; perhaps TRBD1 as D (6 bases). CDR3 length equals 13 residues. V lost 7 bases and J lost 5, with 15 bases in between. CDR1 SQVTM and CDR2 ANQGSEA come from the germline V gene.

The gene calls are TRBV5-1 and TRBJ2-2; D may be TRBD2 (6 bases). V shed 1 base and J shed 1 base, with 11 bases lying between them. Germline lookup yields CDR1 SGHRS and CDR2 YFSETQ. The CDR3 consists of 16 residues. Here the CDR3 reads CASSLSLARNTGELFF. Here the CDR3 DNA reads TGCGCCAGCAGCTTGTCCCTAGCGAGGAACACCGGGGAGCTGTTTTTT.

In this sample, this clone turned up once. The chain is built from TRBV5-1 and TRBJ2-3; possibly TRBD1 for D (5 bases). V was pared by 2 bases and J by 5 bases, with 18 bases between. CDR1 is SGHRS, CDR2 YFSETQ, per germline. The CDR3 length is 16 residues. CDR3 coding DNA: TGCGCCAGCAGCTTTACAGGCTTACCGTGGGAAGATACGCAGTATTTT. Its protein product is CASSFTGLPWEDTQYF.

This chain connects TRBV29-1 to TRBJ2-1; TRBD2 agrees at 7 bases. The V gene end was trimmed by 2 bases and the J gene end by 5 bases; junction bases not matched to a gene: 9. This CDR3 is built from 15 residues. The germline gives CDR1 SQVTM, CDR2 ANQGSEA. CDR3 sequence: CSVESTSAHNNEQFF. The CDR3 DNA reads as TGCAGCGTTGAAAGCACTAGCGCGCATAACAATGAGCAGTTCTTC.

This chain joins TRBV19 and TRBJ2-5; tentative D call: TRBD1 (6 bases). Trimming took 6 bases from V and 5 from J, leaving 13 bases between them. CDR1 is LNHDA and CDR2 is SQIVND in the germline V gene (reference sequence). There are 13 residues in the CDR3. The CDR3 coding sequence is TGTGCCAGTAGAAAACAGGGAGTGGAGACCCAGTACTTC. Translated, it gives CASRKQGVETQYF. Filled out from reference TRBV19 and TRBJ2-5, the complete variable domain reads DGGITQSPKYLFRKEGQNVTLSCEQNLNHDAMYWYRQDPGQGLRLIYYSQIVNDFQKGDIAEGYSVSREKKESFPLTVTSAQKNPTAFYLCASRKQGVETQYFGPGTRLLVL.

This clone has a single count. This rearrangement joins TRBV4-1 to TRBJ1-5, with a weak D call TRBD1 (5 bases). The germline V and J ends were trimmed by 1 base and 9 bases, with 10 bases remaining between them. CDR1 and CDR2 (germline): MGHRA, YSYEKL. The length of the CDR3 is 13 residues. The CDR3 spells CASSQAIGGPQHF. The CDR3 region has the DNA TGCGCCAGCAGCCAAGCCATCGGGGGGCCCCAGCATTTT.

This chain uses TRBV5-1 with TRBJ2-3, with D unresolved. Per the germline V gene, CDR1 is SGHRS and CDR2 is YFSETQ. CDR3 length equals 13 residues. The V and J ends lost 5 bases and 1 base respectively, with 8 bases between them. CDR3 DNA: TGCGCCAGCAGTGGCAAAGGCACAGATACGCAGTATTTT. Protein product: CASSGKGTDTQYF.

CDR3 sequence (DNA): TGTGCCAGCAGCGCATGGAACACTGAAGCTTTCTTT. Protein sequence: CASSAWNTEAFF. The chain employs TRBV9 and TRBJ1-1; D unclear. The CDR3 spans 12 residues. Germline V CDR1 and CDR2: SGDLS, YYNGEE. The V gene lost 3 bases and the J gene lost 1 base, with 4 bases spanning the gap.

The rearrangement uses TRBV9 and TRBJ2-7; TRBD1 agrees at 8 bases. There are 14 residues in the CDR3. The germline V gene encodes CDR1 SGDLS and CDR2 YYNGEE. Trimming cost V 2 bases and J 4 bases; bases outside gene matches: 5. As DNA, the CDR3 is TGTGCCAGCAGCGTGGAGGACAGGGAGTACGAGCAGTACTTC. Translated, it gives CASSVEDREYEQYF.

The CDR3 loop reads CASRNYIRGSYNEQFF. The CDR3 nucleotides read TGTGCCAGCAGGAACTACATACGGGGGTCCTACAATGAGCAGTTCTTC. The chain joins TRBV6-6 to TRBJ2-1, with D perhaps TRBD2 (6 bases). This CDR3 spans 16 amino acids. Between the trimmed V and J ends, which lost 6 bases and 1 base, there was a span of 16 bases. Germline V gene sequence: CDR1 MNHNY, CDR2 SVGAGI (reference sequence).

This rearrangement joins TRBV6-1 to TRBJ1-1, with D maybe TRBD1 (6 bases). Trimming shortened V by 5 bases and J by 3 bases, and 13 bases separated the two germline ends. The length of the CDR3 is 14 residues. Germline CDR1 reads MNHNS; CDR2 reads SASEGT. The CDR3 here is CASSPTGGYTEAFF. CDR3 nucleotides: TGTGCCAGCAGTCCTACTGGGGGCTACACTGAAGCTTTCTTT.

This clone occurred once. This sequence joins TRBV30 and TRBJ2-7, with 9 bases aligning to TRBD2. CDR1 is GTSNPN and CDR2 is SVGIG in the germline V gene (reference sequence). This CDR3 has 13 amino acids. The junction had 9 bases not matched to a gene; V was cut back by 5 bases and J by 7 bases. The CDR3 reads CAWSVAGVEEQYF. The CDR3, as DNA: TGTGCCTGGTCAGTAGCGGGAGTAGAAGAGCAGTACTTC.

The CDR3 DNA is TGTGCCAGCAGAGGGACAGGGCCCTACAATGAGCAGTTCTTC. It is translated as CASRGTGPYNEQFF. The chain employs TRBV5-6 and TRBJ2-1, with TRBD1 identical over 9 bases. The J segment lost 2 bases and the V segment lost 5 bases, leaving 2 bases of the junction unmatched. CDR1 is SGHDT, CDR2 YYEEEE, per germline. This CDR3 has 14 residues.

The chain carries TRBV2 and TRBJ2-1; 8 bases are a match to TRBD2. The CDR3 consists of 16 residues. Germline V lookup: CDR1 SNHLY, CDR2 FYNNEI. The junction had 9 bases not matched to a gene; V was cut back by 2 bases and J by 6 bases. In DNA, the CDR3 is TGTGCCAGCAGTGAATTCCCGGGAGGGCGGGGCAATGAGCAGTTCTTC. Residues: CASSEFPGGRGNEQFF.

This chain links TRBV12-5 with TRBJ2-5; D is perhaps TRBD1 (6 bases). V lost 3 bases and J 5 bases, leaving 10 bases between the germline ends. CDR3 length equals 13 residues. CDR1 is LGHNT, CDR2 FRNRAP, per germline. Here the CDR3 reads CASGLQGRETQYF. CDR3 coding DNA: TGTGCTAGTGGTTTACAGGGAAGGGAGACCCAGTACTTC. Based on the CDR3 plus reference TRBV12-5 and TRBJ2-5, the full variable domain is DARVTQTPRHKVTEMGQEVTMRCQPILGHNTVFWYRQTMMQGLELLAYFRNRAPLDDSGMPKDRFSAEMPDATLATLKIQPSEPRDSAVYFCASGLQGRETQYFGPGTRLLVL.

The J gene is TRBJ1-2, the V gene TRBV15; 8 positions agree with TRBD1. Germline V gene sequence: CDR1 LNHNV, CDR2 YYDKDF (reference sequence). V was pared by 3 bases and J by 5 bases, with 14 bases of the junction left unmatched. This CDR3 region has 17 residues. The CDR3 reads CATSRRGQVRVGYGYTF. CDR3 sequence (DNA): TGTGCCACCAGCAGGCGGGGACAGGTCAGGGTGGGATATGGCTACACCTTC.

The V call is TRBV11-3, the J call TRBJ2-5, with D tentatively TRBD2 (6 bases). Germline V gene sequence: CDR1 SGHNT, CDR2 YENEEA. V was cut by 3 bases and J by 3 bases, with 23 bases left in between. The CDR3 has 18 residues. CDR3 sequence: CASSFSGGMEASKETQYF. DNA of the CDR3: TGTGCCAGCAGCTTTTCTGGCGGGATGGAGGCTTCCAAAGAGACCCAGTACTTC.

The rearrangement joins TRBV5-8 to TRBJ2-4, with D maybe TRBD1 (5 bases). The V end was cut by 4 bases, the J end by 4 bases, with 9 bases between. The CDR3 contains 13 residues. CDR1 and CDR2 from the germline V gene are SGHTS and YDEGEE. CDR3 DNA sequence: TGTGCCAGCAGCGCGAACAGGAAAAACATTCAGTACTTC. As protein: CASSANRKNIQYF.

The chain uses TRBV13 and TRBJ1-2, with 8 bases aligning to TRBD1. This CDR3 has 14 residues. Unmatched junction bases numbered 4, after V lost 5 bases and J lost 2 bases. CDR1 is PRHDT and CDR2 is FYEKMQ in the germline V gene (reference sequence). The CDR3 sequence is CASSIRTGNYGYTF. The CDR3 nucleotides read TGTGCCAGCAGCATCCGGACAGGGAACTATGGCTACACCTTC.